The next 28 T cell receptor beta chains were all read from a single sample in a study of metastatic and nonmetastatic thyroid tumors. Patients were all untreated before their thyroid surgery. TCRdb re-called the PCR reads via MiXCR. The sample shows about 8,400 clones, approximately 30% of them seen only once. The sequencing input was tumor tissue. These receptors were collected from a female donor with papillary thyroid cancer or a benign thyroid nodule (not recorded which). Some clones in this sample may be carry-over from other donors' samples.

This clone was counted many times. A read error is possible here, since a much larger clone lies one base away. The sample contains more than one DNA sequence encoding this CDR3. The rearrangement links TRBV20-1 to TRBJ2-7; a possible D gene is TRBD1 (6 bases). V was clipped by 3 bases and J by 0 bases, with 15 bases between them. This CDR3 is built from 15 residues. Germline V gene data show CDR1 as DFQATT and CDR2 as SNEGSKA (reference sequence). The CDR3 sequence is CSARDSTDSSYEQYF. The CDR3 DNA follows: TGCAGTGCTAGGGATTCTACGGACAGCTCCTACGAGCAGTACTTC.

The J gene is TRBJ1-2, the V gene TRBV28; D uncertain. This CDR3 comprises 15 residues. V shed 4 bases and J shed 0 bases, with 12 bases lying between them. Germline V gene sequence: CDR1 MDHEN, CDR2 SYDVKM. In nucleotides, the CDR3 is TGTGCCAGCAGTTCCCCCGGCGGTGCTAACTATGGCTACACCTTC. Protein: CASSSPGGANYGYTF.

The chain employs TRBV20-1 and TRBJ2-5; TRBD2 might be the D (8 bases). Trimming stripped 6 bases from V and 7 bases from J, with 24 bases between. The germline gives CDR1 DFQATT, CDR2 SNEGSKA (reference sequence). The CDR3 spans 15 residues. The CDR3 nucleotides are TGCAGTGCCCCCGGGACAGCGGGAGACGTCGGGACCCAGTACTTC. This codes for CSAPGTAGDVGTQYF.

The sample holds a few counts of this clone. The chain links TRBV20-1 to TRBJ2-7; 9 nucleotides line up with TRBD2. Unmatched junction bases numbered 2, after V lost 4 bases and J lost 4 bases. CDR1 and CDR2 (germline): DFQATT, SNEGSKA (reference sequence). This CDR3 is built from 12 residues. CDR3 in amino acids: CSATTSGYEQYF. The CDR3 DNA follows: TGCAGTGCTACGACTAGCGGTTACGAGCAGTACTTC.

This clone was observed a handful of times. This chain links TRBV6-2 or TRBV6-3 with TRBJ2-3; TRBD2 matches at 15 bases. Germline CDR1 MNHEY, CDR2 SVGEGT. Trimming cost V 2 bases and J 6 bases; bases outside gene matches: 0. The CDR3 consists of 15 residues. The CDR3 nucleotides read TGTGCCAGCAGTTACGGGACTAGCGGGGGGGATACGCAGTATTTT. As protein: CASSYGTSGGDTQYF.

In its sample, this clone is medium-sized. The J gene is TRBJ2-7, the V gene TRBV6-6, with a possible D match to TRBD1 (5 bases). Germline V lookup: CDR1 MNHNY, CDR2 SVGAGI (reference sequence). This CDR3 comprises 13 residues. The V gene lost 6 bases and the J gene lost 3 bases, with 12 bases spanning the gap. The CDR3 DNA follows: TGTGCCAGCAGCTTATTCGACAGCTACGAGCAGTACTTC. Protein: CASSLFDSYEQYF.

This chain uses TRBV6-5 with TRBJ1-4, with a possible D match to TRBD1 (6 bases). Trimming took off 6 bases at V and 6 bases at J, with 8 bases between the two ends. The CDR3 is 12 amino acids. CDR1 is MNHEY and CDR2 is SVGAGI in the germline V gene. For the CDR3, the DNA is TGTGCCAGCAGAGGGGGGTATGAAAAACTGTTTTTT. Residues: CASRGGYEKLFF.

The table lists this clone with a few counts. The rearrangement joins TRBV19 to TRBJ1-5; D is unresolved. CDR3 length: 13 amino acids. V shed 7 bases and J shed 2 bases, with 9 bases lying between them. Germline V gene sequence: CDR1 LNHDA, CDR2 SQIVND (reference sequence). CDR3 loop: CASTTVGNQPQHF. The CDR3 DNA is TGTGCCAGTACTACCGTCGGCAATCAGCCCCAGCATTTT.

The chain links TRBV6-1 to TRBJ2-1, with D hard to call. The CDR3 covers 13 residues. V was trimmed by 7 bases and J by 4 bases, leaving 11 bases between them. Looked up from germline, CDR1 is MNHNS and CDR2 is SASEGT. CDR3 in DNA: TGTGCCAGCACCCAGCAGGAATACAATGAGCAGTTCTTC. This encodes CASTQQEYNEQFF.

This clone appeared a few times. This rearrangement joins TRBV28 to TRBJ1-2; the match to TRBD1 covers 9 bases. The CDR3 contains 15 residues. CDR1 is MDHEN, CDR2 SYDVKM, per germline. The V gene end was trimmed by 3 bases and the J gene end by 6 bases; junction bases not matched to a gene: 8. This CDR3 reads CASSFSGQGNNGYTF. CDR3 nucleotides: TGTGCCAGCAGTTTCTCCGGACAGGGGAATAATGGCTACACCTTC.

The CDR3 sequence is CASSLGDTQYF. The CDR3 DNA follows: TGCGCCAGCAGCTTGGGGGATACGCAGTATTTT. This chain connects TRBV5-1 to TRBJ2-3; D ambiguous. CDR3 length: 11 amino acids. CDR1 and CDR2 (germline): SGHRS, YFSETQ. Deletions cut 0 bases from V and 6 bases from J, with 2 bases between. Complete variable domain (other parts from reference TRBV5-1 and TRBJ2-3): KAGVTQTPRYLIKTRGQQVTLSCSPISGHRSVSWYQQTPGQGLQFLFEYFSETQRNKGNFPGRFSGRQFSNSRSEMNVSTLELGDSALYLCASSLGDTQYFGPGTRLTVL.

The chain recombines TRBV6-5 with TRBJ2-7; D is unresolved. V gave up 2 bases and J gave up 0 bases, with 17 bases separating them. Germline-derived CDR1 and CDR2 are MNHEY and SVGAGI. The CDR3 contains 17 residues. DNA for the CDR3: TGTGCCAGCAGTTACACACGCGCCTCCGGGCCCTCCTACGAGCAGTACTTC. This codes for CASSYTRASGPSYEQYF.

The chain employs TRBV29-1 and TRBJ1-5; possible D gene TRBD1, 6 bases. Trimming removed 6 bases at V and 1 base at J, with 16 bases between. The germline CDR1 and CDR2 sequences are SQVTM and ANQGSEA. This CDR3 contains 15 residues. CDR3 DNA: TGCAGCGTCGTCAAACAGGGTGGGAGCAATCAGCCCCAGCATTTT. It translates to CSVVKQGGSNQPQHF.

The rearrangement joins TRBV6-5 to TRBJ2-1; possibly TRBD1 or TRBD2 for D (5 bases each). The germline V gene encodes CDR1 MNHEY and CDR2 SVGAGI. Trimming removed 2 bases at V and 5 bases at J, with 13 bases between. The CDR3 consists of 15 residues. The chain's CDR3 is CASSYGGNVDNEQFF. The CDR3 DNA follows: TGTGCCAGCAGTTACGGGGGTAATGTTGACAATGAGCAGTTCTTC.

This chain connects TRBV20-1 to TRBJ1-3; maybe TRBD1 (6 bases). Germline values: CDR1 DFQATT, CDR2 SNEGSKA (reference sequence). The CDR3 spans 14 residues. V was pared by 4 bases and J by 1 base, with 11 bases between. The CDR3 sequence: CSATDSFSGNTIYF. For the CDR3, the DNA is TGCAGTGCTACGGACAGTTTTTCTGGAAACACCATATATTTT.

The chain has TRBV6-1 and TRBJ2-7, with D perhaps TRBD1 or TRBD2 (6 bases each). The CDR3 extends over 16 amino acids. CDR1 is MNHNS, CDR2 SASEGT, per germline. V was cut by 8 bases and J by 0 bases, with 20 bases left in between. The CDR3 DNA reads TGTGCCAGCCGGAGAGGAGGGGGACCCAGCTCCTACGAGCAGTACTTC. This codes for CASRRGGGPSSYEQYF.

CDR3 sequence reads: CASSPDRVGMETQYF. The CDR3 DNA sequence: TGCGCCAGCAGCCCAGACAGGGTGGGTATGGAGACCCAGTACTTC. The J gene is TRBJ2-5, the V gene TRBV5-1, with 7 bases identical to TRBD1. This CDR3 is built from 15 residues. With 4 bases clipped from V and 5 bases from J, the junction kept 11 bases outside the gene matches. Per germline, CDR1 SGHRS and CDR2 YFSETQ.

The rearrangement links TRBV20-1 to TRBJ2-7; TRBD2 agrees at 7 bases. J was trimmed by 6 bases and V by 0 bases; bases with no gene match: 5. The CDR3 totals 13 residues. Per germline, CDR1 DFQATT and CDR2 SNEGSKA (reference sequence). CDR3 in amino acids: CSARDRTRGEQYF. The CDR3 coding sequence is TGCAGTGCTAGAGATCGGACTAGAGGCGAGCAGTACTTC.

In its sample, this clone is medium-sized. The chain has TRBV6-5 and TRBJ1-2; maybe TRBD1 (5 bases). The CDR3 sequence is 15 residues long. V lost 2 bases and J lost 4, with 14 bases in between. Germline CDR1 MNHEY, CDR2 SVGAGI. The CDR3 sequence: CASSYRGIRGYGYTF. CDR3 DNA: TGTGCCAGCAGTTACAGGGGAATCCGGGGCTATGGCTACACCTTC.

The chain carries TRBV11-2 and TRBJ2-2; D is perhaps TRBD2 (6 bases). This CDR3 contains 13 residues. Germline V lookup: CDR1 SGHAT, CDR2 FQNNGV. The V and J ends lost 3 bases and 7 bases respectively, with 9 bases between them. In DNA, the CDR3 is TGTGCCAGCAGCTTCGGAGCGGGCGGGGAGCTGTTTTTT. Translation: CASSFGAGGELFF.

The chain employs TRBV7-9 and TRBJ2-5; 8 positions agree with TRBD2. V lost 3 bases, J lost 3 bases, and 6 bases stayed unmatched. CDR1 is SEHNR and CDR2 is FQNEAQ in the germline V gene (reference sequence). This CDR3 contains 15 residues. CDR3 loop: CASSLSGTREETQYF. For the CDR3, the DNA is TGTGCCAGCAGCTTGTCCGGGACTAGGGAAGAGACCCAGTACTTC.

J is TRBJ1-2 and V is TRBV19; 11 bases are a match to TRBD1. This CDR3 is built from 14 residues. V shed 6 bases and J 8 bases; nucleotides not matched to a gene: 8. CDR1 and CDR2 (germline): LNHDA, SQIVND (reference sequence). CDR3 sequence (DNA): TGTGCCAGTAGAGAGGACAGGGGGCAGAAAGGCTACACCTTC. It yields the protein CASREDRGQKGYTF.

By share, this clone counts as large. The chain couples TRBV9 to TRBJ2-2; the D call may be TRBD1 or TRBD2 (5 bases each). Germline V gives CDR1 SGDLS, CDR2 YYNGEE. V was cut by 7 bases and J by 7 bases, with 11 bases left in between. This CDR3 spans 12 amino acids. The CDR3 is CASEGTGGELFF. CDR3 in DNA: TGTGCCAGCGAGGGGACCGGCGGGGAGCTGTTTTTT.

This clone was detected many times. The V gene is TRBV9, the J gene TRBJ2-7; 15 bases align to TRBD2. The J segment lost 6 bases and the V segment lost 4 bases, leaving 5 bases of the junction unmatched. The CDR3 runs to 15 residues. Germline V gives CDR1 SGDLS, CDR2 YYNGEE. Written as DNA, the CDR3 is TGTGCCAGCAGCTCGGGACTAGCGGGAGGTCGCGAGCAGTACTTC. Its translation: CASSSGLAGGREQYF.

The chain combines TRBV28 with TRBJ1-2; 12 bases line up with TRBD1. From germline, CDR1 is MDHEN and CDR2 SYDVKM. The CDR3 contains 15 residues. J was trimmed by 4 bases and V by 7 bases; bases with no gene match: 7. In DNA form, the CDR3 reads TGTGCCAGCACTCCCGGGACAGGGGGCGCCTATGGCTACACCTTC. Protein product: CASTPGTGGAYGYTF.

The chain is built from TRBV28 and TRBJ1-2; no definite D call. V was shortened by 3 bases and J by 0 bases, with 2 bases between the two germline ends. Germline V gene lookup returns CDR1 MDHEN and CDR2 SYDVKM. CDR3 length: 12 residues. The CDR3 loop is CASSLSNYGYTF. The CDR3 nucleotides are TGTGCCAGCAGTTTGTCTAACTATGGCTACACCTTC.

The genes are TRBV12-3 or TRBV12-4 and TRBJ1-4; D is uncertain. Trimming cost V 4 bases and J 3 bases, with 9 bases left between them. The CDR3 sequence is 14 residues long. CDR3 in DNA: TGTGCCAGCAGTTCGGGTAGGGCTAATGAAAAACTGTTTTTT. This translates into CASSSGRANEKLFF.

This clone was detected only a few times. The V gene is TRBV25-1, the J gene TRBJ2-3; 9 nucleotides align to TRBD1. From germline, CDR1 is MGHDK and CDR2 SYGVNS. V shed 4 bases, J shed 2 bases, and the junction held 4 bases outside the gene matches. The CDR3 totals 15 residues. The CDR3 DNA follows: TGTGCCAGCAGTGCTGACAGGGGGAACACAGATACGCAGTATTTT. Its translation: CASSADRGNTDTQYF.